The present T cell receptor beta chain was sequenced within a study of neurological immune-mediated disorders. Study-wide results and limits: While HTLV-1-associated myelopathy showed the greatest TCR clonal expansion, multiple sclerosis showed the least, falling below healthy controls. Across subjects, no CDR3 amino acid sequence appeared in expanded clones of more than one subject, a finding that suggested private repertoires in all groups.

The time point was: longitudinal time-point 2. From 2 million PBMCs stored at -80 C, the unsorted libraries were generated. About this clonotype itself: Its antigen is unidentified.

The authors made cDNA by 5'RACE with 10-nucleotide random UMIs. TCRdb re-derived calls from the 5' RACE reads in MiXCR, one entry per CDR3 protein. There are under 50,000 distinct CDR3 sequences in the sample; about 12% occur only once, and 4.5% to 5.5% lies in the top ten. This TCR came from a male donor with HTLV-1-associated myelopathy (HAM/TSP). The sample was PBMCs.

The CDR3, as DNA: TGCAGCGCCGGTCACAAGAACACCGGGGAGCTGTTTTTT. Amino acid sequence: CSAGHKNTGELFF. The chain is built from TRBV29-1 and TRBJ2-2; D not resolved. Germline CDR1 SQVTM, CDR2 ANQGSEA. This CDR3 contains 13 residues. V was trimmed by 7 bases and J by 1 base, leaving 10 bases between them.